The clone carrying this T cell receptor beta chain was observed a few times. This sample was taken from a study of blood T cell repertoires in COVID-19. Across the study: COVID-19 samples from acute and convalescent phases originated in the United States, Italy and Spain. PBMCs, B-cell-depleted T cells, or T cells provided the cDNA or gDNA that made up the material.

Germline CDR1 and CDR2: KGHSH and LQKENI. CDR3 length: 14 residues. V was trimmed by 0 bases and J by 8 bases, leaving 11 bases between them. TCRdb's table, derived via immunoSEQ multiplex PCR, lists solely in-frame clones and lacks some. This repertoire shows about 170,000 clones, 86% found once; its top ten account for 10% to 11%. It was during active infection that Seattle patients were enrolled and then longitudinally followed. Sample: peripheral blood. The sequence was collected from a woman aged 55-69 years with COVID-19, enrolled during active disease. The chain combines TRBV18 with TRBJ1-3; D is unresolved. CDR3 bases: TGTGCCAGCTCACCACCGGGTGAACGGGACACCATATATTTT. Translation gives CASSPPGERDTIYF.